This TCR beta chain was observed in a study of shared clonotypes between healthy human individuals. As for the study in general: Participating donors consisted of a couple of women and a few men aged 18 to 49. General study results and limits: Among non-shared clonotypes, generation probabilities were lower than among those shared by all four donors. With a handful of donors compared, approximately 5.5% of naive CD4 clonotypes were shared. It was expected that sequencing depth would affect clonotype sharing among donors.

Method: immunoSEQ multiplex PCR; TCRdb's copy keeps in-frame clones and lacks some. The table records about 800,000 clones, roughly 96% of them present only once. Germline CDR1 SGHVS, CDR2 FNYEAQ. The CDR3 is 16 residues long. J was trimmed by 7 bases and V by 0 bases; bases with no gene match: 11. With respect to this clone: Its cognate antigen is unknown.

Terminally differentiated effector memory CD45RA+ cells were left out of the naive CD8 fraction, which was CD45RO-negative and positively selected for CCR7. This rearrangement joins TRBV7-6 to TRBJ1-2; 7 bases are a match to TRBD1. Sequenced: naive CD8+ T cells sorted from blood. The receptor comes from a man aged 30-40 years in good health. In nucleotides, the CDR3 is TGTGCCAGCAGCTTAGCTGACTCCGGGACAGAGACTGGCTACACCTTC. The encoded protein is CASSLADSGTETGYTF.